Below, 5 T cell receptor beta chains from the same sample are listed, as sequenced in a study of T cells in localized non-small cell lung cancer. Assay: immunoSEQ multiplex PCR; the TCRdb copy retains only in-frame clones and omits some. The table includes about 78,000 clones, roughly four fifths detected once. The specimen was peripheral blood, collected before any cancer treatment. These receptors were obtained from a man aged 35-75 years with stage I lung adenocarcinoma.

The J gene is TRBJ1-5, the V gene TRBV2; possible D gene TRBD1, 5 bases. This CDR3 spans 14 amino acids. Germline V gives CDR1 SNHLY, CDR2 FYNNEI. Trimming removed 7 bases from V and 4 bases from J, with 14 bases in between. CDR3 amino acids: CASKWGEGNQPQHF. The CDR3 region has the DNA TGTGCCAGCAAATGGGGGGAGGGAAATCAGCCCCAGCATTTT.

This rearrangement joins TRBV18 to TRBJ1-2; TRBD1 matches 8 bases. The CDR3 is 15 amino acids. Losses at the gene ends were 3 bases for V and 1 base for J; bases not matched to a gene: 4. CDR1 KGHSH and CDR2 LQKENI come from the germline V gene. CDR3 protein: CASSPQGQVNYGYTF. For the CDR3, the DNA is TGTGCCAGCTCACCTCAGGGACAGGTTAACTATGGCTACACCTTC.

The chain combines TRBV7-6 with TRBJ1-3; unclear D gene. Trimming removed 1 base from V and 8 bases from J, with 12 bases in between. Per the germline V gene, CDR1 is SGHVS and CDR2 is FNYEAQ. The CDR3 contains 14 residues. The DNA of the CDR3 is TGTGCCAGCAGCTTAGATGGGCCGTACGACACCATATATTTT. It specifies CASSLDGPYDTIYF. The full variable domain, its missing parts supplied by reference TRBV7-6 and TRBJ1-3, is GAGVSQSPRYKVTKRGQDVALRCDPISGHVSLYWYRQALGQGPEFLTYFNYEAQQDKSGLPNDRFSAERPEGSISTLTIQRTEQRDSAMYRCASSLDGPYDTIYFGEGSWLTVV.

The chain joins TRBV7-2 to TRBJ2-7; no clear D gene. The CDR3 has 12 amino acids. CDR1 is SGHTA and CDR2 is FQGNSA in the germline V gene. Deletions cut 5 bases from V and 8 bases from J, with 13 bases between. CDR3 sequence: CASSHSGGKQYF. In DNA, the CDR3 is TGTGCCAGCAGCCATTCTGGCGGTAAGCAGTACTTC.

The rearrangement uses TRBV6-5 and TRBJ1-1; D is unresolved. V shed 5 bases and J shed 6 bases, with 16 bases lying between them. This CDR3 is 14 amino acids long. The germline V gene encodes CDR1 MNHEY and CDR2 SVGAGI. CDR3 residues: CASSDVRRVAEAFF. CDR3 DNA sequence: TGTGCCAGCAGTGACGTTCGGAGGGTCGCTGAAGCTTTCTTT.